This T cell receptor beta chain was sequenced during a study of cytotoxic CD8 clonotypes in ibrutinib-treated CLL. Turning to the study itself: A median roughly 11 months of treatment, range 6 to 36, preceded the collection of response samples. Study-level findings and limits: Relative to age-matched healthy donors, clonality at baseline was higher, and it tracked circulating CD8+ T-cell counts. The clonality rise at ibrutinib response reflected private clonotype expansion.

To note about this clone: Its cognate antigen is unknown.

Assay used: immunoSEQ multiplex PCR; TCRdb lists only in-frame clones, some missing. This table holds 250,000 to 350,000 clones, less than 85% found once. V shed 3 bases and J shed 0 bases, with 5 bases lying between them. The CDR3 is 13 amino acids. Germline-derived CDR1 and CDR2 are LNHDA and SQIVND (reference sequence). The clonotype originates from a human donor with chronic lymphocytic leukemia. The sequences come from PBMCs, collected at disease progression, from a patient treated with ibrutinib. The chain combines TRBV19 with TRBJ1-1; D is unclear. CDR3 nucleotides: TGTGCCAGTAGTATTCACTTGAACACTGAAGCTTTCTTT. It encodes CASSIHLNTEAFF.